Included here is one T cell receptor beta chain sequence, with context. TCRdb reprocessed the PCR reads with MiXCR, giving one entry per CDR3 protein. The sample yields roughly 100,000 distinct CDR3 sequences, about half seen once. The sample belongs to a study of CDR3 diversity in severe acne. The trim removed 7 bases at V and 11 bases at J, leaving 9 bases unmatched. CDR1 and CDR2 from the germline V gene are LNHDA and SQIVND (reference sequence). The CDR3 runs 13 residues. The sequence came from a male donor with acne. J is TRBJ2-2 and V is TRBV19; 8 bases are a match to TRBD2. The sequenced material came from blood. The CDR3 protein is CASNSGRTDELFF. CDR3 nucleotides: TGTGCCAGTAACAGCGGGAGAACCGATGAGCTGTTTTTT.